Listed below are T cell receptor beta chains from one sample, sequenced in a study of blood T cell repertoires in COVID-19. Produced via immunoSEQ multiplex PCR; TCRdb's table is partial and in-frame only. Of a few hundred thousand clones in the sample, approximately 83% are singletons; the top ten hold 1.9%. The sample consisted of peripheral blood. All receptors derive from a man aged 25 to 40 who had recovered from COVID-19. Each CDR3 is given without its conserved first and last residue. D genes are given only for firm matches.

j_call	d_call	v_call	cdr3_aa
TRBJ2-7	TRBD2	TRBV6-5	ASQMASGGGYEQY
TRBJ2-1	-	TRBV6-2/TRBV6-3	ASSQGNEQF
TRBJ1-4	TRBD1	TRBV3-1/TRBV3-2	ASSRDRDEKLF
TRBJ2-6	-	TRBV3-1/TRBV3-2	ASSQEVAQISGANVLT
TRBJ1-5	-	TRBV27	ASSSKGWTVNSNQPQH
TRBJ1-1	-	TRBV4-1	ASSQVRGTEAF
TRBJ1-3	-	TRBV3-1/TRBV3-2	ASSREPRSSGNTIY
TRBJ1-2	-	TRBV2	ASSGERSYT
TRBJ1-2	TRBD1	TRBV19	ASSLDRVLGYT
TRBJ1-2	TRBD1	TRBV4-1	ASSQDRGYYGYT
TRBJ2-5	-	TRBV2	ASSKQGNLQETQY
TRBJ1-4	-	TRBV20-1	SGTPNEKLF
TRBJ1-4	TRBD1	TRBV14	ASSRDRGYEKLF
TRBJ1-2	-	TRBV7-8	ASSSGDSYT
TRBJ1-1	-	TRBV19	ASSLGQLNTEAF
TRBJ2-5	-	TRBV24-1	ATSDPLGTQY
TRBJ2-3	TRBD1	TRBV18	ASSLGTGPTDTQY
TRBJ2-3	-	TRBV6-2/TRBV6-3	ASSYSMLGRS
TRBJ1-3	TRBD1	TRBV6-5	ASSRTGPGNTIY
TRBJ2-1	-	TRBV5-1	ASSLVVAAANEQF
TRBJ2-3	TRBD2	TRBV7-2	ASSPHTGLAGSTDTQY
TRBJ1-1	-	TRBV5-1	ASSLNRGTEAF
TRBJ2-5	TRBD2	TRBV20-1	SASIQRGGRETQY
TRBJ2-5	-	TRBV5-6	ASSLSQGWMTQY
TRBJ1-2	-	TRBV5-4	ASRLGGRLDGYT
TRBJ2-5	TRBD2	TRBV3-1/TRBV3-2	ASRHSRGGSETQY
TRBJ1-5	-	TRBV6-6	ASSQSLEPQH
TRBJ1-2	-	TRBV7-2	ASSSGGEAANYGYT
TRBJ2-5	TRBD1	TRBV7-8	ASSSDRVNQETQY
TRBJ2-7	TRBD1	TRBV7-9	ASSSRDRVGLEQY
TRBJ1-2	TRBD1	TRBV7-9	ASSPTGADGYT
TRBJ2-5	-	TRBV7-6	ASPRAPRETQY
TRBJ2-7	TRBD1	TRBV18	ASSPPGQGEQY
TRBJ2-1	-	TRBV12-5	ASGFVGEDNEQF
TRBJ2-2	TRBD1	TRBV4-1	ASRATGGRELF
TRBJ2-2	-	TRBV19	ASSPQITGELF
TRBJ1-1	TRBD1	TRBV11-2	ASRTGLNTEAF
TRBJ1-6	-	TRBV27	ASSLLGEVNSPLH
TRBJ2-2	TRBD2	TRBV11-1	ASSGTSGLTGELF
TRBJ1-2	-	TRBV7-9	ASSPVAQDLGYT
TRBJ2-2	TRBD2	TRBV9	ASSVRSGALSGELF
TRBJ2-5	TRBD2	TRBV18	ASSPRSGGMETQY
TRBJ1-2	TRBD1	TRBV7-6	ATGQGPDSGYT
TRBJ1-2	-	TRBV15	ATSHDPDGLQGYT
TRBJ1-2	-	TRBV14	ASSQERVLFDYGYT
TRBJ2-5	-	TRBV11-3	ASSSTVDETQY